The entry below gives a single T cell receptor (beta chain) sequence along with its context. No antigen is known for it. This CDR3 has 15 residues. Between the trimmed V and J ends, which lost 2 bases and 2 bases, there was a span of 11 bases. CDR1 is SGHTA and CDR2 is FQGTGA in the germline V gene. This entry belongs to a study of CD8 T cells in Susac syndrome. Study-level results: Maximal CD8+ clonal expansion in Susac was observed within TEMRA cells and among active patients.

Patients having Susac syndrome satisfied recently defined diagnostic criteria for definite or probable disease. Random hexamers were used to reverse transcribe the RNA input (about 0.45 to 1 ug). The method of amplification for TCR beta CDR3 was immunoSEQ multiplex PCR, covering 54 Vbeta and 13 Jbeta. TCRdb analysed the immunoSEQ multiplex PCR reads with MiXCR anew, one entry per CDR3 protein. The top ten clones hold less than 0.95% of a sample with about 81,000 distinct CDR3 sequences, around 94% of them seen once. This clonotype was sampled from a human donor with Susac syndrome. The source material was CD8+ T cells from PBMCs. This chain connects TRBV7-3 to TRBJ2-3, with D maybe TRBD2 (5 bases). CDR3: CASSLVLRDTDTQYF. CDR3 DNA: TGTGCCAGCAGCTTAGTTCTTCGGGACACAGATACGCAGTATTTT.